The following is a T cell receptor (beta chain) sequence with its context. Its target is unknown. Purified naive CD4+ T cells were depleted of CD25+ Tregs. Each CDR3 protein gets one entry after TCRdb re-called the 5' RACE reads with MiXCR. The sample yields about 62,000 distinct CDR3 sequences, nearly 30% seen once. Regarding the study as a whole: Greatest tumor Treg TCR overlap was with tumor naive CD4+ cells. In terms of TCR gene usage, tumor memory CD4+ T cells clustered together with blood and lymph node memory CD4+ cells, as well as with lymph node naive CD4+ cells.

V was pared by 2 bases and J by 2 bases, with 1 base between. The CDR3 covers 11 residues. Germline CDR1 SGHDT, CDR2 YYEEEE. Sequenced sample: tumor-infiltrating naive CD4+ T cells sorted from the breast tumor. Specified subset: naive CD4+ T cells, CD4+CD45RA+CD25-. The gene calls are TRBV5-6 and TRBJ1-1; D is undetermined. This sequence was found in a female donor with breast cancer. CDR3 DNA sequence: TGTGCCAGCAGCTTTAACACTGAAGCTTTCTTT. It encodes CASSFNTEAFF.